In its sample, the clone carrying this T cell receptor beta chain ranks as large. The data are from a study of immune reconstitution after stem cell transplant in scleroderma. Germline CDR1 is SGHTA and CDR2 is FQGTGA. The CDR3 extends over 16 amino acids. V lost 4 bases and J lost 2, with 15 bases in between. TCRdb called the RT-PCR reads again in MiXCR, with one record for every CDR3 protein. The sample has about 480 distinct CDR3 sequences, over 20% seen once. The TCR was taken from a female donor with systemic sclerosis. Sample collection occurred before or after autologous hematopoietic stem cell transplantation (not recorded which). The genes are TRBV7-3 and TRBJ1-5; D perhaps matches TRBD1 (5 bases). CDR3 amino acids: CASSSRGESGNQPQHF. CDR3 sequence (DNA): TGTGCCAGCAGCTCTAGGGGAGAGAGTGGCAATCAGCCCCAGCATTTT.